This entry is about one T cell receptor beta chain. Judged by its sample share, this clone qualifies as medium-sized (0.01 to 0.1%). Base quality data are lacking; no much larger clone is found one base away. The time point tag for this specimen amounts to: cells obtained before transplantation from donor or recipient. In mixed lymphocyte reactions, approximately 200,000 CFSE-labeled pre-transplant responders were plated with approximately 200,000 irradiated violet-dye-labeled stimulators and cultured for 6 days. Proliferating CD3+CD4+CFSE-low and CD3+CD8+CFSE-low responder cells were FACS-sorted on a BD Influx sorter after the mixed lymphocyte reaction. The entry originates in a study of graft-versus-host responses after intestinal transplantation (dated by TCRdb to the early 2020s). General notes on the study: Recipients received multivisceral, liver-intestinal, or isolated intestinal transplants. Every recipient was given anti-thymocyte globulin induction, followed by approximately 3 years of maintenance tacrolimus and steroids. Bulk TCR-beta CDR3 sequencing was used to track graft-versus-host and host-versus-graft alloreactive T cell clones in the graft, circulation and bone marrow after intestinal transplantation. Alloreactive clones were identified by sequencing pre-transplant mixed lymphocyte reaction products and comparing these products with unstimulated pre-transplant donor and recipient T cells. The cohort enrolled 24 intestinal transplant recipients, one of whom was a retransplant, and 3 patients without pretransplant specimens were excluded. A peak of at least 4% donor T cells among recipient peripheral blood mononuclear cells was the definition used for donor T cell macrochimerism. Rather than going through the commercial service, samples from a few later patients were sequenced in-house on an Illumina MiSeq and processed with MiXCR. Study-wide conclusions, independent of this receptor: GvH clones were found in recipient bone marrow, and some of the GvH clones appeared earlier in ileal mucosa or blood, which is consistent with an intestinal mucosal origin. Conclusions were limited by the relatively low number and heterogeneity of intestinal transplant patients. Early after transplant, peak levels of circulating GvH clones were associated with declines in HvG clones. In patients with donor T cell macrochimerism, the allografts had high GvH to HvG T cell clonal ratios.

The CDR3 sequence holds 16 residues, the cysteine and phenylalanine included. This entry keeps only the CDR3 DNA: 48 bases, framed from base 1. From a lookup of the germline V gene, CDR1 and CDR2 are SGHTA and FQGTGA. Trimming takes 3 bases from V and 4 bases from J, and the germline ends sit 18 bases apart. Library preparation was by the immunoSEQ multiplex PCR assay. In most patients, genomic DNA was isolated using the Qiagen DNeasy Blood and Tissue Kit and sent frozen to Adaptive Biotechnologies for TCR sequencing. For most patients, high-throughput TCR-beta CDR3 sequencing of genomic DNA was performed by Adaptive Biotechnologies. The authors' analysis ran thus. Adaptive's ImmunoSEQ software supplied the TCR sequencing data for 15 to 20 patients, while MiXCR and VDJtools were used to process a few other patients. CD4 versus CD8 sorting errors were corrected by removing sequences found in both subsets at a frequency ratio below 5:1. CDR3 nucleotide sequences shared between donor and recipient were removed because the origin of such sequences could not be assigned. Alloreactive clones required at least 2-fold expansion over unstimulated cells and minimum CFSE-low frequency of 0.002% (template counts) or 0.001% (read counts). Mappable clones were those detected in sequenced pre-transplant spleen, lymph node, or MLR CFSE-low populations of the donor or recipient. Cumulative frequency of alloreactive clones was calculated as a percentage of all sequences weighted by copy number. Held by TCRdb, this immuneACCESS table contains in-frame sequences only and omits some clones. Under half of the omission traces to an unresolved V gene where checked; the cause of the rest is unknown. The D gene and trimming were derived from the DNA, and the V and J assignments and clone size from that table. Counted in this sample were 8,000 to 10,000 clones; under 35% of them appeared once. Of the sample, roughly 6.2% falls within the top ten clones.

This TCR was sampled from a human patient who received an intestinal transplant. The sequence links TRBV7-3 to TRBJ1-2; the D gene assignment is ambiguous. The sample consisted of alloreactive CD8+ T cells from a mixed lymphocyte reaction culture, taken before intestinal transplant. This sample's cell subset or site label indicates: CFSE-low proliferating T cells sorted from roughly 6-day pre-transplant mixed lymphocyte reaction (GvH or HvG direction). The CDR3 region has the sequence CASSFLYTTDPYGYTF. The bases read TGTGCCAGCAGCTTCCTCTATACAACAGACCCCTATGGCTACACCTTC. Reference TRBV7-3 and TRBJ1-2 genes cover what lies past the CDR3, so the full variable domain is GAGVSQTPSNKVTEKGKYVELRCDPISGHTALYWYRQSLGQGPEFLIYFQGTGAADDSGLPNDRFFAVRPEGSVSTLKIQRTERGDSAVYLCASSFLYTTDPYGYTFGSGTRLTVV.